This TCR beta chain emerged from a study of blood T cell repertoires in COVID-19. The CDR3 runs 14 residues. CDR1 is SGDLS and CDR2 is YYNGEE in the germline V gene. The V and J ends lost 1 base and 3 bases respectively, with 7 bases between them. Produced via immunoSEQ multiplex PCR; TCRdb's table is partial and in-frame only. Among about 100,000 clones listed, 90% to 95% were seen once. Sequencing input: peripheral blood. The TCR comes from a man aged 50 or older with active COVID-19. V usage is TRBV9 and J usage is TRBJ1-4; D ambiguous. The CDR3 loop reads CASSVTQANEKLFF. Written as DNA, the CDR3 is TGTGCCAGCAGCGTAACCCAGGCTAATGAAAAACTGTTTTTT.